This TCR beta chain was captured in a study of cytomegalovirus exposure and HLA in healthy donors. A note on this clone: Its antigen is still unknown.

Study-wide results and limits: The listing of 160 or so TCR beta chains classed them as cytomegalovirus-associated. HLA restriction was apparent for most CMV-associated TCR beta chains in a later analysis. Several V segments, TRBV6-2 and TRBV6-3 among them, could not be told apart and were dropped.

The CDR3 runs to 17 residues. Trimming took 0 bases from V and 2 from J, leaving 15 bases between them. CDR1 and CDR2 (germline): LNHNV, YYDKDF (reference sequence). PCR amplification relied on 60 Vbeta primers (plus 13 Jbeta primers). The data were produced by immunoSEQ multiplex PCR, yet TCRdb's version contains in-frame clones alone and is incomplete. Recorded for this sample: 65,000 to 95,000 clones. The sequencing input was PBMCs. This clonotype was obtained from a woman aged 60-75 years in good health and CMV-seronegative. The chain uses TRBV15 and TRBJ2-3; possible D gene TRBD1, 5 bases. In DNA form, the CDR3 reads TGTGCCACCAGCAGAGATATGGCAGGGATTGACACAGATACGCAGTATTTT. Residues: CATSRDMAGIDTDTQYF.